This T cell receptor beta chain is drawn from a study of beta chain features in type 1 diabetes. About the research overall: Healthy donors resembled patients in age, gender and cell yields.

Since all of the isolated RNA was reverse transcribed, expressed TCRB transcripts were what got sequenced. Some clones are missing from TCRdb's copy, which holds only in-frame ones; the method was immunoSEQ multiplex PCR. The sample gives about 340,000 clones, under 8.5% of which show up once; 0.44% is in the top ten. The sample holds a few counts of this clone. This CDR3 is also generated by other DNA sequences in the sample. Sorting that relied on CD45RO/CCR7/CD25/CD127/CD95/CD27 yielded CD4+ naive, central memory, regulatory and stem cell-like memory cells. The length of the CDR3 is 15 residues. Trimming pared 0 bases from V and 2 bases from J, leaving 12 bases between. CDR1 SGHRS and CDR2 YFSETQ come from the germline V gene.

The sample was central memory CD4+ T cells from blood. The receptor comes from a woman aged 18-29 years in good health. The chain employs TRBV5-1 and TRBJ2-7; a weak D match, TRBD2 (5 bases). The CDR3 protein is CASSLGSGRPYEQYF. The CDR3 nucleotides read TGCGCCAGCAGCTTGGGATCGGGGAGACCCTACGAGCAGTACTTC.